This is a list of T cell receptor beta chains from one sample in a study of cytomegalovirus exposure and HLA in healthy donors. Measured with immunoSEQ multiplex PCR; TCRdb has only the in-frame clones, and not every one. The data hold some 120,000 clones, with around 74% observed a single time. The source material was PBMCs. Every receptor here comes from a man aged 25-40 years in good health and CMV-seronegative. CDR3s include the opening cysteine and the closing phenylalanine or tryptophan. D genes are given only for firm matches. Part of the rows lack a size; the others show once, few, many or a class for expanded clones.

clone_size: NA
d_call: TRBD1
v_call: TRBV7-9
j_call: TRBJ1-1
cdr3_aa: CASSLIQGQEAFF
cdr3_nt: TGTGCCAGCAGCTTGATACAGGGGCAGGAAGCTTTCTTT

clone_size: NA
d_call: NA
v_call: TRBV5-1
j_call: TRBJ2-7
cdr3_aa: CASSLDAGRGDLSYEQYF
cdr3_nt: TGCGCCAGCAGCTTGGATGCGGGCAGGGGGGACCTCTCCTACGAGCAGTACTTC

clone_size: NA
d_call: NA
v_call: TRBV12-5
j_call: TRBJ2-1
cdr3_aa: CASGLVLGQGVYNEQFF
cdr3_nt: TGTGCTAGTGGTTTGGTACTGGGACAAGGAGTCTACAATGAGCAGTTCTTC

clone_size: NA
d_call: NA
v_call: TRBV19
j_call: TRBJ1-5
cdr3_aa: CASSLDSQPQHF
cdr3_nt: TGTGCCAGTAGTCTGGACTCACAGCCCCAGCATTTT

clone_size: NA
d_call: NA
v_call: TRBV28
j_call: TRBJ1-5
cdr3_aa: CASRPPPGKDQPQHF
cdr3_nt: TGTGCCAGCAGGCCGCCCCCAGGGAAGGATCAGCCCCAGCATTTT

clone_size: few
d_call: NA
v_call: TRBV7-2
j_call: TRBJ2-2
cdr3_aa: CASSPVMSFGELFF
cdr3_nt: TGTGCCAGCAGCCCAGTCATGTCTTTCGGGGAGCTGTTTTTT

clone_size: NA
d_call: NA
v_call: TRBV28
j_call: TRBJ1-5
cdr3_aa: CASSFWGGYSNQPQHF
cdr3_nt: TGTGCCAGCAGTTTCTGGGGGGGTTATAGCAATCAGCCCCAGCATTTT

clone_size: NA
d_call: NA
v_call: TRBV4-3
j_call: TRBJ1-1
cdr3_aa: CASSQDGAMNTEAFF
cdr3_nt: TGCGCCAGCAGCCAAGATGGAGCTATGAACACTGAAGCTTTCTTT

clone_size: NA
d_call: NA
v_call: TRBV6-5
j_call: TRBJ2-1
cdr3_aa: CASSFGEFSYNEQFF
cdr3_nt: TGTGCCAGCAGCTTCGGGGAGTTCTCCTACAATGAGCAGTTCTTC

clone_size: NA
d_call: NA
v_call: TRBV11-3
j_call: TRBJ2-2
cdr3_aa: CASSLGVALPTGELFF
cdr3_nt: TGTGCCAGCAGCTTAGGTGTGGCCCTCCCCACCGGGGAGCTGTTTTTT

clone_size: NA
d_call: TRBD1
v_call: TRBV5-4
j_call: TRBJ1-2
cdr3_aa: CASSWGTGNRNYGYTF
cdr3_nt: TGTGCCAGCAGCTGGGGGACAGGGAATAGGAACTATGGCTACACCTTC

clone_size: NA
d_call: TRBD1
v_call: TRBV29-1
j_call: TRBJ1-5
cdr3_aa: CSASGTGFNQPQHF
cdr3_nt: TGCAGCGCGTCCGGGACAGGCTTCAATCAGCCCCAGCATTTT

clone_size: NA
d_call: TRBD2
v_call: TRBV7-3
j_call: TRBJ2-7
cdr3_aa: CASSLLAGDNEQYF
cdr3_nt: TGTGCCAGCAGCTTACTAGCGGGAGACAACGAGCAGTACTTC

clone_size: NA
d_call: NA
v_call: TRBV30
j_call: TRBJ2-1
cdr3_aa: CAWSFGDEQFF
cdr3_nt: TGTGCCTGGAGTTTCGGTGATGAGCAGTTCTTC

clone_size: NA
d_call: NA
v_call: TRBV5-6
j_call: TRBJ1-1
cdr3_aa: CASGSIQTTEAFF
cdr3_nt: TGTGCCAGCGGGTCTATCCAGACAACTGAAGCTTTCTTT

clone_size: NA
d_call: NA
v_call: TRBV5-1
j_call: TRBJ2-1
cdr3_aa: CASSPGVAAVDEQFF
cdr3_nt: TGCGCCAGCAGCCCCGGGGTAGCGGCGGTCGATGAGCAGTTCTTC

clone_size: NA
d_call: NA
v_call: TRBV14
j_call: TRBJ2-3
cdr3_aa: CASSQDSTGLRVNTQYF
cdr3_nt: TGTGCCAGCAGCCAAGATTCCACAGGGCTACGAGTGAATACGCAGTATTTT

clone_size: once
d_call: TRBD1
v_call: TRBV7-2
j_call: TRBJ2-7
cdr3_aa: CASSTGQGPYEQYF
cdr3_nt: TGTGCCAGCAGCACGGGACAGGGCCCCTACGAGCAGTACTTC

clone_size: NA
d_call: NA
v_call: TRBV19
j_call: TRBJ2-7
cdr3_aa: CASSSLQAAGYEQYF
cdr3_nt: TGTGCCAGTAGTAGTCTACAGGCAGCAGGGTACGAGCAGTACTTC

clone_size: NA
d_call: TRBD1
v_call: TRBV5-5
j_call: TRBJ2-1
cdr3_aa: CASSSQGFNEQFF
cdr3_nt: TGTGCCAGCAGTTCACAGGGGTTCAATGAGCAGTTCTTC

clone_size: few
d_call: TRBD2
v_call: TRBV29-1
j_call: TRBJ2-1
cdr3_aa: CSAGSGLAGSGEQFF
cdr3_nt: TGCAGCGCTGGATCAGGACTAGCGGGGTCAGGGGAGCAGTTCTTC

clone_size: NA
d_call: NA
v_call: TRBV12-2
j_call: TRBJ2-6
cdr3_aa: CASRLTGSGANVLTF
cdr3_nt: TGTGCAAGTCGCCTCACAGGGTCCGGGGCCAACGTCCTGACTTTC

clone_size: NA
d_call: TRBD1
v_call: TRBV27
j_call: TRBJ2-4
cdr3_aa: CASSQTGIQYF
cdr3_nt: TGTGCCAGCAGTCAGACAGGGATTCAGTACTTC

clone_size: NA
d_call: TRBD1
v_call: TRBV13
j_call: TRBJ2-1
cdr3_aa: CASSLPHPGQGQISYNEQFF
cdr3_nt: TGTGCCAGCAGCTTACCCCACCCGGGACAGGGACAGATATCCTACAATGAGCAGTTCTTC

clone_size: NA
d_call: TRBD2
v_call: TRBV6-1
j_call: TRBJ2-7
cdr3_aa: CASSEAWTSGTYEQYF
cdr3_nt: TGTGCCAGCAGTGAAGCGTGGACTAGCGGAACCTACGAGCAGTACTTC

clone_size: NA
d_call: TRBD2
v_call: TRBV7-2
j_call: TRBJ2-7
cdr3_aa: CASSLTSGRAYEQYF
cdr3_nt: TGTGCCAGCAGCTTAACTAGCGGGAGGGCCTACGAGCAGTACTTC

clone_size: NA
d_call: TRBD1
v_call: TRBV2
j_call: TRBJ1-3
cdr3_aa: CASSEANHRDRHSGNTIYF
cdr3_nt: TGTGCCAGCAGTGAAGCTAATCACCGGGACAGACACTCTGGAAACACCATATATTTT

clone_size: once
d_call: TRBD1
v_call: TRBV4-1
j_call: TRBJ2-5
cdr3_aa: CASSHSSYTGGRETQYF
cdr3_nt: TGCGCCAGCAGCCATTCCTCTTATACAGGGGGCCGGGAGACCCAGTACTTC

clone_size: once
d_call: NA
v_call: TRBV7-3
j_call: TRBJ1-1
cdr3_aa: CASSQGMNTEAFF
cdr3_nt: TGTGCCAGTAGTCAGGGGATGAACACTGAAGCTTTCTTT

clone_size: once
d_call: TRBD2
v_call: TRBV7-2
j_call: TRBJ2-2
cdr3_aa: CASSYYGGAGTGELFF
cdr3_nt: TGTGCCAGCAGCTACTACGGGGGGGCCGGAACCGGGGAGCTGTTTTTT

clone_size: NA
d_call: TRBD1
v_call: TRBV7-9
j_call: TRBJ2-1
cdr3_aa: CASSSRQGTYNEQFF
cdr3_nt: TGTGCCAGCAGCTCCAGACAGGGGACCTACAATGAGCAGTTCTTC

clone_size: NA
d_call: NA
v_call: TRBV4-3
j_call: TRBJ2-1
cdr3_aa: CASSQERRGNEQFF
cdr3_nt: TGCGCCAGCAGCCAAGAGCGACGGGGGAATGAGCAGTTCTTC

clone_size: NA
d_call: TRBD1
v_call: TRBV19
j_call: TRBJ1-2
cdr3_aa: CASSRGQGLSHGYTF
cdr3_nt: TGTGCCAGTAGTAGGGGACAGGGCTTATCTCATGGCTACACCTTC

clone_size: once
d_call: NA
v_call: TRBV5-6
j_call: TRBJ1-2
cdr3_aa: CASSPGGSGYTF
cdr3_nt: TGTGCCAGCAGCCCCGGCGGCAGTGGCTACACCTTC

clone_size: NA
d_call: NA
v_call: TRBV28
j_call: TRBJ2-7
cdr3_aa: CASSLVEDEQYF
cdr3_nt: TGTGCCAGCAGTTTGGTTGAGGACGAGCAGTACTTC

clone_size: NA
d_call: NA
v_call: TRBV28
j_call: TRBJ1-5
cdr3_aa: CASSFPLWGRDNQPQHF
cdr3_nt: TGTGCCAGCAGTTTCCCCCTTTGGGGGCGCGACAATCAGCCCCAGCATTTT

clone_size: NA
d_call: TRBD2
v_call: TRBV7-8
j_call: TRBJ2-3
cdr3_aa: CASSFLAGGPADTQYF
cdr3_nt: TGTGCCAGCAGCTTCTTAGCGGGAGGGCCCGCAGATACGCAGTATTTT

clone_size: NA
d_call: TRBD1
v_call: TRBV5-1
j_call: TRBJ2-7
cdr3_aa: CASSLAPNRGREQYF
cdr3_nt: TGCGCCAGCAGCTTGGCTCCCAACAGGGGGCGGGAGCAGTACTTC

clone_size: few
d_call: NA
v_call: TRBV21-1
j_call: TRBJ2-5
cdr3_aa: CASTQGDFSLETQYF
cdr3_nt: TGTGCCAGCACCCAGGGGGACTTCTCCTTGGAGACCCAGTACTTC

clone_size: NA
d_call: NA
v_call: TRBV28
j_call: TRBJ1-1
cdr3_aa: CASNPAGGEAFF
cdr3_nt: TGTGCCAGCAACCCGGCGGGCGGCGAAGCTTTCTTT

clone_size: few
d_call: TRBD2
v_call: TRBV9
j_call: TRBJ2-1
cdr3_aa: CASSVVAGAYNEQFF
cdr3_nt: TGTGCCAGCAGCGTAGTTGCGGGAGCGTACAATGAGCAGTTCTTC

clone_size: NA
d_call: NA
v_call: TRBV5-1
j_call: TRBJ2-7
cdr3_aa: CASSASSYEQYF
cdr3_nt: TGCGCCAGCAGTGCCAGCTCCTACGAGCAGTACTTC

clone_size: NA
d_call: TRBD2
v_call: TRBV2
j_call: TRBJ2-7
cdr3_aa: CASSSLAGGHEQYF
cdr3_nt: TGTGCCAGCAGTTCTCTAGCGGGAGGGCACGAGCAGTACTTC